This T cell receptor beta chain was recorded in a study of early T cells in non-severe SARS-CoV-2 infection. cDNA molecules, individually, were tagged with unique molecular identifiers. One entry per CDR3 protein, called by TCRdb with MiXCR from the 5' RACE reads. The data hold about 52,000 distinct CDR3 sequences, with 6% to 7% observed a single time. V was shortened by 6 bases and J by 8 bases, with 10 bases between the two germline ends. Looked up from germline, CDR1 is DFQATT and CDR2 is SNEGSKA (reference sequence). The CDR3 has 11 residues. This clonotype has at least ten counts. Specimen: whole blood. This chain links TRBV20-1 with TRBJ1-4; D is undetermined. This clonotype was sampled from an adult who was a healthcare worker with PCR-confirmed SARS-CoV-2 infection or an uninfected control (not recorded which). CDR3 amino acids: CSAQLKEKLFF. CDR3 DNA: TGCAGTGCCCAGTTAAAGGAAAAACTGTTTTTT.